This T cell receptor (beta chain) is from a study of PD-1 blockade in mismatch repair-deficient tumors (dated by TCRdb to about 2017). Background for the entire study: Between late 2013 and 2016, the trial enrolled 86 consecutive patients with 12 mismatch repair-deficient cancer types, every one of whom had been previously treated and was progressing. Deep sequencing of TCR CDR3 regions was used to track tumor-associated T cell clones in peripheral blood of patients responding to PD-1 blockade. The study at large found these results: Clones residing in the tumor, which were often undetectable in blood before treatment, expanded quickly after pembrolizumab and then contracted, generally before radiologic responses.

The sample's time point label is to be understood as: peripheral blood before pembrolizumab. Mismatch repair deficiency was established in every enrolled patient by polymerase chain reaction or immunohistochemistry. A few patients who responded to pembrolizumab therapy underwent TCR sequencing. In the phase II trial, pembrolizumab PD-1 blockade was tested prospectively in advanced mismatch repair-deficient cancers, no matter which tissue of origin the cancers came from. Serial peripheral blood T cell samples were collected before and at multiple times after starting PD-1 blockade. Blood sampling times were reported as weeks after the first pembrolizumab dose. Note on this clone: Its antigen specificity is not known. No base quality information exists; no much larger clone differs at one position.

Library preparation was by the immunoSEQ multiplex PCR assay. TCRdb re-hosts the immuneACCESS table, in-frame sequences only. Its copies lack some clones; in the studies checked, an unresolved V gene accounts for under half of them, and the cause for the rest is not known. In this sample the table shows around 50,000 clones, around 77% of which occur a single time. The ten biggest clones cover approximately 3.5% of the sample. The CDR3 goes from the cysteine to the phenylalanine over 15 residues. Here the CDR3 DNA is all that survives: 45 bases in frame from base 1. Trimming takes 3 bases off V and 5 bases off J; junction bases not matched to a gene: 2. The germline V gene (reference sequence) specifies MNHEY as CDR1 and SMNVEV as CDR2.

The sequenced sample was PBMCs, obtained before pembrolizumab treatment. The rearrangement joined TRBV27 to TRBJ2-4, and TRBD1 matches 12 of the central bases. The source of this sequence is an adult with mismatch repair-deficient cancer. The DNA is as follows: TGTGCCAGCAGTTTGGGGGACAGGGGGCAAAACATTCAGTACTTC. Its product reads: CASSLGDRGQNIQYF.